One and the same sample provided the 30 T cell receptor beta chains below, sequenced in a study of cytotoxic CD8 clonotypes in ibrutinib-treated CLL (dated by TCRdb to the early 2020s). To prepare the library, the immunoSEQ multiplex PCR assay was applied. TCRdb stores this immuneACCESS table with in-frame sequences only. Part of the clones is absent; in the studies checked, under half of the shortfall reflects unresolved V genes, and no reason is known for the rest. This sample is represented by fewer than 200,000 clones; roughly four fifths of them were singletons. About 4.5% of the sample rests with the top ten. Per the publication, the time point label means: approximately 25 months on ibrutinib. Sequencing was performed on PBMCs, taken after 24 months of ibrutinib treatment. All receptors derive from a human donor with chronic lymphocytic leukemia.

The chain is built from TRBV30 and TRBJ1-4; 7 nucleotides match TRBD1. Germline values: CDR1 GTSNPN, CDR2 SVGIG (reference sequence). The CDR3 sequence is 13 residues long. The junction had 11 bases not matched to a gene; V was cut back by 8 bases and J by 8 bases. CDR3 sequence reads: CARTGVGGEKLFF. CDR3 in DNA: TGTGCCCGCACAGGGGTGGGGGGGGAAAAACTGTTTTTT.

The chain combines TRBV7-9 with TRBJ1-2, with D unclear. The CDR3 spans 14 residues. CDR1 is SEHNR and CDR2 is FQNEAQ in the germline V gene (reference sequence). The V gene lost 10 bases and the J gene lost 5 bases, with 20 bases spanning the gap. In DNA, the CDR3 is TGTGCCACCGATCGACACGGGGTGCAGTATGGCTACACCTTC. Translation gives CATDRHGVQYGYTF. The variable domain in full, with the rest retrieved from reference TRBV7-9 and TRBJ1-2, is DTGVSQNPRHKITKRGQNVTFRCDPISEHNRLYWYRQTLGQGPEFLTYFQNEAQLEKSRLLSDRFSAERPKGSFSTLEIQRTEQGDSAMYLCATDRHGVQYGYTFGSGTRLTVV.

The gene calls are TRBV19 and TRBJ1-2; the D gene is possibly TRBD1 (6 bases). The germline gives CDR1 LNHDA, CDR2 SQIVND (reference sequence). This CDR3 region has 17 residues. Between the trimmed V and J ends, which lost 3 bases and 0 bases, there was a span of 17 bases. In nucleotides, the CDR3 is TGTGCCAGTAGTATGTACCCACAGGGCAGTTCTAACTATGGCTACACCTTC. Its protein product is CASSMYPQGSSNYGYTF.

This clone was found a few times. V and J are TRBV6-6 and TRBJ1-2, with D hard to call. The germline gives CDR1 MNHNY, CDR2 SVGAGI (reference sequence). This CDR3 has 13 residues. Trimming left V 0 bases short and J 8 bases short, with 10 bases between. DNA for the CDR3: TGTGCCAGCAGTTACTCGGAGGGTGGGGGCTACACCTTC. The encoded protein is CASSYSEGGGYTF.

This chain joins TRBV7-2 and TRBJ1-5; weak D call: TRBD1 (5 bases). Per germline, CDR1 SGHTA and CDR2 FQGNSA. V lost 4 bases and J 0 bases, leaving 22 bases between the germline ends. The CDR3 runs to 19 residues. The CDR3 sequence is CASSSPSGTVTYSNQPQHF. The CDR3 region has the DNA TGTGCCAGCAGCTCCCCCTCCGGGACGGTGACCTATAGCAATCAGCCCCAGCATTTT.

This clone was observed a single time. V and J are TRBV11-1 and TRBJ2-6; D may be TRBD1 (5 bases). V was cut by 1 base and J by 2 bases, with 6 bases left in between. The V gene's germline CDR1 is SGHAT and CDR2 FQDESV (reference sequence). This CDR3 has 15 amino acids. The CDR3 DNA reads as TGTGCCAGCAGCTTAGAAGGGGCTGGGGCCAACGTCCTGACTTTC. It is translated as CASSLEGAGANVLTF.

In DNA, the CDR3 is TGTGCCAGCAGCTTAGAAGAGGTGGTGGGCGGGACCACAGATACGCAGTATTTT. Residues: CASSLEEVVGGTTDTQYF. The genes are TRBV7-2 and TRBJ2-3; perhaps TRBD2 as D (6 bases). CDR3 length equals 18 residues. The germline V and J ends were trimmed by 1 base and 2 bases, with 19 bases remaining between them. Germline CDR1 is SGHTA and CDR2 is FQGNSA.

This clone was seen a single time. This chain uses TRBV28 with TRBJ2-3; possible D gene TRBD2, 6 bases. The CDR3 is made up of 12 amino acids. Germline CDR1 and CDR2: MDHEN and SYDVKM. The ends were cut back, 3 bases at V and 10 bases at J, with 11 bases in the middle. In DNA form, the CDR3 reads TGTGCCAGCAGTTTGGAGGGGTTTGCGCAGTATTTT. It specifies CASSLEGFAQYF.

V is TRBV5-6 and J is TRBJ1-2; tentatively, D is TRBD1 (5 bases). The CDR3 extends over 15 amino acids. In germline, CDR1 is SGHDT, CDR2 YYEEEE. V lost 1 base, J lost 4 bases, and 14 bases lay in between. CDR3 DNA sequence: TGTGCCAGCAGCTTGCCCGGGGGACTAGGCTATGGCTACACCTTC. This sequence encodes CASSLPGGLGYGYTF.

The chain employs TRBV19 and TRBJ1-2, with D maybe TRBD1 (6 bases). CDR1 LNHDA and CDR2 SQIVND come from the germline V gene (reference sequence). CDR3 length: 13 residues. Trimming stripped 4 bases from V and 4 bases from J, with 10 bases between. The CDR3 spells CASSKAGAYGYTF. For the CDR3, the DNA is TGTGCCAGTAGTAAGGCAGGGGCCTATGGCTACACCTTC. The whole variable domain, filled in from reference TRBV19 and TRBJ1-2, reads DGGITQSPKYLFRKEGQNVTLSCEQNLNHDAMYWYRQDPGQGLRLIYYSQIVNDFQKGDIAEGYSVSREKKESFPLTVTSAQKNPTAFYLCASSKAGAYGYTFGSGTRLTVV.

The chain joins TRBV6-5 to TRBJ1-1, with D possibly being TRBD1 (6 bases). The germline V gene has CDR1 MNHEY and CDR2 SVGAGI. Trimming shortened V by 0 bases and J by 1 base, and 9 bases separated the two germline ends. The length of the CDR3 is 15 residues. The CDR3 loop is CASSYSRGKNTEAFF. The CDR3 DNA reads TGTGCCAGCAGTTACTCGAGGGGGAAGAACACTGAAGCTTTCTTT.

The rearrangement links TRBV5-1 to TRBJ1-2, with a possible D match to TRBD1 (5 bases). CDR1 and CDR2 (germline): SGHRS, YFSETQ. CDR3 length: 13 amino acids. V gave up 5 bases and J gave up 0 bases, with 8 bases separating them. The CDR3, as DNA: TGCGCCAGCAGGGGCAGGGCTAACTATGGCTACACCTTC. Amino acids: CASRGRANYGYTF. Full variable domain (remainder filled in from reference TRBV5-1 and TRBJ1-2): KAGVTQTPRYLIKTRGQQVTLSCSPISGHRSVSWYQQTPGQGLQFLFEYFSETQRNKGNFPGRFSGRQFSNSRSEMNVSTLELGDSALYLCASRGRANYGYTFGSGTRLTVV.

CDR3 in DNA: TGCGCCAGCAGCCCTGGAGGGAGCGGGAGGGAACGCGCCGCGCAGTACTTC. It is translated as CASSPGGSGRERAAQYF. The genes are TRBV4-1 and TRBJ2-7; TRBD2 agrees at 10 bases. The germline gives CDR1 MGHRA, CDR2 YSYEKL. The V gene end was trimmed by 4 bases and the J gene end by 9 bases; junction bases not matched to a gene: 18. CDR3 length: 17 residues.

Of note for this clone: One base away lies a much larger clone, so this may be a sequencing read error. The chain uses TRBV19 and TRBJ2-5, with unresolved D. The germline gives CDR1 LNHDA, CDR2 SQIVND (reference sequence). The CDR3 covers 17 residues. The CDR3 is CAGSIGLNYPWQETQYF. The CDR3, as DNA: TGTGCCGGTAGTATAGGGCTGAACTACCCGTGGCAAGAGACCCAGTACTTC.

The chain couples TRBV11-3 to TRBJ2-7, with D possibly TRBD1 on 6 matching bases. Trimming took 5 bases from V and 8 from J, leaving 10 bases between them. Looked up from germline, CDR1 is SGHNT and CDR2 is YENEEA. The CDR3 extends over 11 amino acids. For the CDR3, the DNA is TGTGCCAGCAGCCTCGGACAGAAGCAGTACTTC. Translating gives CASSLGQKQYF.

The chain couples TRBV7-8 to TRBJ1-5, with D perhaps TRBD1 (6 bases). There are 16 residues in the CDR3. V lost 1 base, J lost 5 bases, and 15 bases lay in between. Germline CDR1 SGHVS, CDR2 FQNEAQ. CDR3 bases: TGTGCCAGCAGCTTAGTTGGGGGGGCGCTTGATCAGCCCCAGCATTTT. It encodes CASSLVGGALDQPQHF.

This clone was seen a single time. This chain joins TRBV7-9 and TRBJ2-5; D unclear. The CDR3 is 13 residues long. In germline, CDR1 is SEHNR, CDR2 FQNEAQ (reference sequence). Trimming left V 1 base short and J 5 bases short, with 8 bases between. In nucleotides, the CDR3 is TGTGCCAGCAGCTTAGACCCTCAGGAGACCCAGTACTTC. Translation: CASSLDPQETQYF.

V is TRBV11-2 and J is TRBJ1-2; D may be TRBD1 (5 bases). V shed 3 bases and J shed 8 bases, with 19 bases lying between them. The CDR3 sequence is 15 residues long. The germline CDR1 and CDR2 sequences are SGHAT and FQNNGV. Here the CDR3 DNA reads TGTGCCAGCAGCTTCGCAGGGTTTGGGGTTAAGGGCTACACCTTC. As protein: CASSFAGFGVKGYTF.

This chain uses TRBV6-5 with TRBJ1-2; D call uncertain. V lost 4 bases, J lost 4 bases, and 19 bases lay in between. Germline V gene lookup returns CDR1 MNHEY and CDR2 SVGAGI. CDR3 length equals 16 residues. The CDR3 reads CASSLTQLEGGYGYTF. In DNA, the CDR3 is TGTGCCAGCAGTTTGACTCAACTTGAGGGAGGCTATGGCTACACCTTC.

The chain couples TRBV4-3 to TRBJ2-1, with TRBD2 matching 13 bases. The trim removed 1 base at V and 8 bases at J, leaving 5 bases unmatched. Per germline, CDR1 LGHNA and CDR2 YSLEER. The CDR3 extends over 16 amino acids. The CDR3 is CASSQGTSGSKHEQFF. The DNA of the CDR3 is TGCGCCAGCAGCCAAGGGACTAGCGGGAGTAAACATGAGCAGTTCTTC.

The chain is built from TRBV2 and TRBJ1-1; D gene unclear. Per the germline V gene, CDR1 is SNHLY and CDR2 is FYNNEI. The CDR3 runs to 13 residues. Trimming left V 8 bases short and J 2 bases short, with 12 bases between. The CDR3 region has the DNA TGTGCCAGCCGCGCTGATCTTAACACTGAAGCTTTCTTT. Amino acid sequence: CASRADLNTEAFF.

This clone was seen once. This chain links TRBV6-5 with TRBJ1-1; D possibly corresponds to TRBD1 (5 bases). The V and J ends lost 3 bases and 5 bases respectively, with 16 bases between them. Germline values: CDR1 MNHEY, CDR2 SVGAGI. CDR3 size: 15 residues. The CDR3 spells CASSYGTKWGTEAFF. CDR3 bases: TGTGCCAGCAGTTATGGGACCAAGTGGGGGACTGAAGCTTTCTTT.

J is TRBJ2-3 and V is TRBV5-1; D remains unclear. V lost 2 bases and J 0 bases, leaving 4 bases between the germline ends. Germline values: CDR1 SGHRS, CDR2 YFSETQ. CDR3 length equals 13 residues. The CDR3 is CASSFGSTDTQYF. In nucleotides, the CDR3 is TGCGCCAGCAGCTTCGGGAGCACAGATACGCAGTATTTT.

The rearrangement uses TRBV5-1 and TRBJ1-6; tentative D call: TRBD1 (6 bases). Trimming took 4 bases from V and 4 from J, leaving 12 bases between them. Germline CDR1 reads SGHRS; CDR2 reads YFSETQ. The CDR3 is made up of 15 amino acids. As DNA, the CDR3 is TGCGCCAGCAGCCAGGACAGTCCGTATAATTCACCCCTCCACTTT. Translating it yields CASSQDSPYNSPLHF.

The CDR3 is CASSLGPGVGTEAFF. The CDR3 nucleotides read TGTGCCAGCAGCTTAGGCCCAGGGGTGGGCACTGAAGCTTTCTTT. The rearrangement links TRBV7-9 to TRBJ1-1; maybe TRBD1 (6 bases). CDR1 is SEHNR and CDR2 is FQNEAQ in the germline V gene (reference sequence). The CDR3 is 15 amino acids. V dropped 1 base and J dropped 4 bases, with 13 bases sitting between them.

The chain carries TRBV5-8 and TRBJ1-6; TRBD1 matches 10 bases. J was trimmed by 9 bases and V by 4 bases; bases with no gene match: 4. CDR1 SGHTS and CDR2 YDEGEE come from the germline V gene. This CDR3 comprises 14 residues. The CDR3 sequence: CASSRQGASSPLHF. For the CDR3, the DNA is TGTGCCAGCAGCCGACAGGGGGCAAGTTCACCCCTCCACTTT.

This clone was seen just once. The rearrangement links TRBV18 to TRBJ2-3; 10 nucleotides align to TRBD2. Trimming at V came to 1 base and at J to 2 bases, leaving 6 bases not matched to a gene. CDR1 and CDR2 from the germline V gene are KGHSH and LQKENI. The CDR3 is 17 residues long. CDR3 protein: CASSPRTSGMITDTQYF. The CDR3 DNA reads TGTGCCAGCTCACCACGGACTAGCGGAATGATCACAGATACGCAGTATTTT.

This clone was recorded only once. The genes are TRBV6-1 and TRBJ1-2, with D uncertain. Trimming stripped 8 bases from V and 4 bases from J, with 17 bases between. Germline V CDR1 and CDR2: MNHNS, SASEGT. This CDR3 has 14 residues. CDR3 sequence: CASRTHGVFYGYTF. The DNA for the CDR3 is TGTGCCAGCCGCACCCACGGGGTTTTCTATGGCTACACCTTC.

V usage is TRBV7-2 and J usage is TRBJ1-5; 10 bases agree with TRBD1. Germline trimming cut 4 bases from V and 4 bases from J; bases unmatched to any gene: 1. Germline CDR1 reads SGHTA; CDR2 reads FQGNSA. This CDR3 comprises 14 residues. As DNA, the CDR3 is TGTGCCAGCAGCTGGGGACAGGGGAATCAGCCCCAGCATTTT. It is translated as CASSWGQGNQPQHF.

The CDR3 protein is CASSLYPDATQYF. The CDR3, as DNA: TGCGCCAGCAGCTTGTACCCAGACGCTACGCAGTATTTT. The chain uses TRBV5-1 and TRBJ2-3, with no clear D. The germline V gene encodes CDR1 SGHRS and CDR2 YFSETQ. The CDR3 is 13 residues long. V lost 1 base, J lost 8 bases, and 11 bases lay in between.